Shown below are 21 T cell receptor beta chains from a single sample sequenced in a study of CD8+ T cells in alopecia areata. Extracted RNA was reverse transcribed into cDNA, the sequencing template. Measured with immunoSEQ multiplex PCR; TCRdb has only the in-frame clones, and not every one. Of roughly 180,000 clones in the sample, about 63% were seen once. The sample in question was CD4+ T cells sorted from blood, obtained at week 0. The receptors were gathered from a human donor with alopecia areata.

This clone was counted between two and nine times. The chain uses TRBV11-3 and TRBJ2-5; 9 positions agree with TRBD1. From germline, CDR1 is SGHNT and CDR2 YENEEA. This CDR3 has 13 residues. Losses at the gene ends were 5 bases for V and 7 bases for J; bases not matched to a gene: 5. The CDR3 sequence is CASSPGQGRTQYF. The CDR3 nucleotides read TGTGCCAGCAGCCCCGGACAGGGGCGGACCCAGTACTTC.

The V call is TRBV29-1, the J call TRBJ2-3, with D unclear. Germline values: CDR1 SQVTM, CDR2 ANQGSEA. The CDR3 totals 13 residues. V lost 4 bases and J lost 2, with 10 bases in between. CDR3 DNA sequence: TGCAGCGTTGGCGGAAGGGTCACAGATACGCAGTATTTT. Translation: CSVGGRVTDTQYF.

This sequence joins TRBV29-1 and TRBJ1-2; D uncertain. The CDR3 sequence is 12 residues long. Germline CDR1 reads SQVTM; CDR2 reads ANQGSEA. Trimming shortened V by 5 bases and J by 9 bases, and 16 bases separated the two germline ends. The CDR3 protein is CSVSTGSGSYTF. The CDR3, as DNA: TGCAGCGTTTCCACGGGCTCGGGGAGCTACACCTTC.

The chain joins TRBV5-4 to TRBJ2-3; either TRBD1 or TRBD2 may fit D (5 bases each). This CDR3 comprises 14 residues. CDR1 SGHNT and CDR2 YYREEE come from the germline V gene (reference sequence). V was shortened by 3 bases and J by 3 bases, with 11 bases between the two germline ends. CDR3 protein: CASSWDQGTDTQYF. DNA of the CDR3: TGTGCCAGCAGCTGGGACCAGGGTACAGATACGCAGTATTTT.

V usage is TRBV4-2 and J usage is TRBJ2-1, with 7 bases aligning to TRBD2. Germline trimming cut 1 base from V and 9 bases from J; bases unmatched to any gene: 18. Germline CDR1 LGHNA, CDR2 YNFKEQ. This CDR3 has 18 amino acids. The chain's CDR3 is CASSQAVNAQGGWVEQFF. CDR3 nucleotides: TGTGCCAGCAGCCAAGCGGTGAATGCCCAGGGAGGGTGGGTTGAGCAGTTCTTC.

This clone was recorded a few times. This chain links TRBV7-8 with TRBJ2-1; TRBD2 matches at 8 bases. Germline V gives CDR1 SGHVS, CDR2 FQNEAQ. Losses at the gene ends were 5 bases for V and 1 base for J; bases not matched to a gene: 4. There are 15 residues in the CDR3. The CDR3 is CASSPRGASYNEQFF. CDR3 DNA sequence: TGTGCCAGCAGCCCGCGGGGGGCGTCCTACAATGAGCAGTTCTTC.

This rearrangement joins TRBV19 to TRBJ1-5; D not certain. CDR1 is LNHDA and CDR2 is SQIVND in the germline V gene (reference sequence). This CDR3 is built from 13 residues. V gave up 3 bases and J gave up 3 bases, with 6 bases separating them. CDR3 residues: CASSMAVNQPQHF. The CDR3 DNA is TGTGCCAGTAGTATGGCGGTCAATCAGCCCCAGCATTTT.

The V call is TRBV29-1, the J call TRBJ1-1; D is uncertain. The CDR3 runs 13 residues. Per the germline V gene, CDR1 is SQVTM and CDR2 is ANQGSEA. V shed 6 bases and J shed 4 bases, with 15 bases lying between them. The CDR3 is CSVAQALSTEAFF. The CDR3 DNA sequence: TGCAGCGTGGCCCAGGCCCTGAGCACTGAAGCTTTCTTT.

To note about this clone: This sample also contains other DNA sequences that code for the same CDR3. The rearrangement joins TRBV29-1 to TRBJ2-6; tentative D call: TRBD1 (5 bases). The germline gives CDR1 SQVTM, CDR2 ANQGSEA. CDR3 length: 13 residues. V was shortened by 6 bases and J by 0 bases, with 6 bases between the two germline ends. In nucleotides, the CDR3 is TGCAGCGTCAGGGACTCTGGGGCCAACGTCCTGACTTTC. This gives the protein CSVRDSGANVLTF.

The chain employs TRBV29-1 and TRBJ1-4; D uncertain. CDR3 size: 15 residues. Germline V gives CDR1 SQVTM, CDR2 ANQGSEA. Trimming took off 6 bases at V and 1 base at J, with 15 bases between the two ends. In DNA form, the CDR3 reads TGCAGCGTGAGACAAAGTTCTGGAACTAATGAAAAACTGTTTTTT. Its translation is CSVRQSSGTNEKLFF.

The V and J genes are TRBV29-1 and TRBJ2-5; 8 bases match TRBD1. This CDR3 contains 15 residues. Trimming removed 3 bases from V and 3 bases from J; junction bases left unmatched: 9. The germline gives CDR1 SQVTM, CDR2 ANQGSEA. The CDR3 region has the DNA TGCAGCGTTGAGGTTGGGGGGACAGGTAAAGAGACCCAGTACTTC. Translated: CSVEVGGTGKETQYF.

The V gene is TRBV15, the J gene TRBJ2-1; TRBD2 matches 8 bases. Germline loops: CDR1 LNHNV, CDR2 YYDKDF (reference sequence). V was clipped by 2 bases and J by 8 bases; unmatched bases: 8. The CDR3 totals 15 residues. CDR3 coding DNA: TGTGCCACCAGCAGATCCGGGACTAGTCGCGATGAGCAGTTCTTC. Translating gives CATSRSGTSRDEQFF.

The J gene is TRBJ2-3, the V gene TRBV10-3; D not resolved. Germline V gene lookup returns CDR1 ENHRY and CDR2 SYGVKD. This CDR3 is built from 11 residues. The V gene lost 5 bases and the J gene lost 3 bases, with 3 bases spanning the gap. The CDR3 DNA reads TGTGCCATCAGTTCTACAGATACGCAGTATTTT. It codes for CAISSTDTQYF.

V is TRBV30 and J is TRBJ1-4, with 8 bases fitting TRBD1. CDR3 length: 15 amino acids. Per the germline V gene, CDR1 is GTSNPN and CDR2 is SVGIG (reference sequence). Trimming at V came to 0 bases and at J to 7 bases, leaving 7 bases not matched to a gene. CDR3 loop: CAWSVVTGGGEKLFF. CDR3 DNA: TGTGCCTGGAGTGTAGTTACAGGGGGAGGTGAAAAACTGTTTTTT. Full variable domain (outside the CDR3, taken from reference TRBV30 and TRBJ1-4): SQTIHQWPATLVQPVGSPLSLECTVEGTSNPNLYWYRQAAGRGLQLLFYSVGIGQISSEVPQNLSASRPQDRQFILSSKKLLLSDSGFYLCAWSVVTGGGEKLFFGSGTQLSVL.

This clone was picked up a small number of times. The CDR3 region is CASSFGSLGNEQFF. Here the CDR3 DNA reads TGTGCCAGCAGCTTTGGATCCCTGGGCAATGAGCAGTTCTTC. The V gene is TRBV11-2, the J gene TRBJ2-1, with D hard to call. In germline, CDR1 is SGHAT, CDR2 FQNNGV. The CDR3 runs to 14 residues. Trimming shortened V by 3 bases and J by 6 bases, and 12 bases separated the two germline ends.

J is TRBJ1-2 and V is TRBV6-5, with D uncertain. Germline values: CDR1 MNHEY, CDR2 SVGAGI. The CDR3 spans 11 residues. CDR3 DNA: TGTGCGGCCGGACGGGACTATGGCTACACCTTC. Its translation: CAAGRDYGYTF.

This clone was observed a handful of times. The rearrangement joins TRBV5-1 to TRBJ1-2; D not certain. Trimming cost V 0 bases and J 0 bases, with 6 bases left between them. This CDR3 is 14 amino acids long. CDR1 is SGHRS, CDR2 YFSETQ, per germline. This CDR3 is CASSLEAANYGYTF. In DNA form, the CDR3 reads TGCGCCAGCAGCTTGGAGGCAGCTAACTATGGCTACACCTTC.

V gene TRBV7-8 combines with J gene TRBJ1-6; perhaps TRBD1 as D (5 bases). Per germline, CDR1 SGHVS and CDR2 FQNEAQ. V dropped 6 bases and J dropped 7 bases, with 13 bases sitting between them. The CDR3 consists of 14 residues. The DNA of the CDR3 is TGTGCCAGCAGAGCGTCGGGGGTGAATTCACCCCTCCACTTT. The encoded protein is CASRASGVNSPLHF.

This clone was counted between two and nine times. This chain connects TRBV4-3 to TRBJ2-7; TRBD1 might be the D (5 bases). This CDR3 contains 14 residues. Trimming took 0 bases from V and 3 from J, leaving 9 bases between them. Germline assignment: CDR1 LGHNA and CDR2 YSLEER. Written as DNA, the CDR3 is TGCGCCAGCAGCCAAGATTCAGGGCGCTACGAGCAGTACTTC. Protein product: CASSQDSGRYEQYF.

This sequence joins TRBV30 and TRBJ2-7; D is possibly TRBD1 (5 bases). From germline, CDR1 is GTSNPN and CDR2 SVGIG (reference sequence). Trimming left V 4 bases short and J 0 bases short, with 13 bases between. The CDR3 covers 14 residues. CDR3 nucleotides: TGTGCCTGGAATAGACAGCGAAGCTCCTACGAGCAGTACTTC. Amino acids: CAWNRQRSSYEQYF.

The chain employs TRBV6-6 and TRBJ2-7, with 8 bases that match TRBD1. Germline V gene lookup returns CDR1 MNHNY and CDR2 SVGAGI (reference sequence). The CDR3 is 14 amino acids. Trimming took 7 bases from V and 2 from J; bases not matched to a gene: 7. CDR3 amino acids: CASTLTGVTYEQYF. The CDR3, as DNA: TGTGCCAGCACTTTGACAGGGGTCACCTACGAGCAGTACTTC.